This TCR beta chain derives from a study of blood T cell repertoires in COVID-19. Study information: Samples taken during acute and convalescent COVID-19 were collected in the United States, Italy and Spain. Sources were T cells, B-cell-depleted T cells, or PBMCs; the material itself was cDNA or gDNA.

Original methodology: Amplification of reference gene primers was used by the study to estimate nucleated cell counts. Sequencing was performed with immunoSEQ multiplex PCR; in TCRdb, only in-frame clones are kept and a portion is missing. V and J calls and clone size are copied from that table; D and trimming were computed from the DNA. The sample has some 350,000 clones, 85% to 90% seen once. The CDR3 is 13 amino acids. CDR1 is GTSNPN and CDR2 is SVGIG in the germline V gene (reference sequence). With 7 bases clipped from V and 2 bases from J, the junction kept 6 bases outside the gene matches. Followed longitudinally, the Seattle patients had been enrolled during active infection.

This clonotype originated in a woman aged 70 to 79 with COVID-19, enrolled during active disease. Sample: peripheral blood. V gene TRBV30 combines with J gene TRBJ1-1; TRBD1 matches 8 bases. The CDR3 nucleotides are TGTGCCTCCAGGACAGGGCGCAACACTGAAGCTTTCTTT. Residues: CASRTGRNTEAFF.